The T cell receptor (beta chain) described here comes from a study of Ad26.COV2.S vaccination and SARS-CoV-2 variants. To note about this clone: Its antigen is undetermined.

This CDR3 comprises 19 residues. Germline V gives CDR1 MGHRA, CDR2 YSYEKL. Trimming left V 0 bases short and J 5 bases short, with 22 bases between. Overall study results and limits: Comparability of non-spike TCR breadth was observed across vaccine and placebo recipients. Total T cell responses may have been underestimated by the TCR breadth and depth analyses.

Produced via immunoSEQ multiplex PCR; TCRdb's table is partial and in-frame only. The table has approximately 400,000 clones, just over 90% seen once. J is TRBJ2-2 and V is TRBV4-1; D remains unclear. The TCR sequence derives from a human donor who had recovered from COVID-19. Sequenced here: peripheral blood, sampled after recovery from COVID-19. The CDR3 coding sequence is TGCGCCAGCAGCCAAGATCACCTAGAATCGCCCGCGAGGACCGGGGAGCTGTTTTTT. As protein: CASSQDHLESPARTGELFF.